The 26 T cell receptor beta chains presented below share a single source sample, sequenced in a study of blood T cell repertoires in COVID-19. Clones were read by immunoSEQ multiplex PCR, and TCRdb kept only the in-frame ones, dropping some. The table includes about 150,000 clones, approximately 82% detected once. The sample taken for sequencing was peripheral blood. The receptors were gathered from a human donor with acute or convalescent COVID-19. The donor label of this sample is uncertain.

The chain is built from TRBV4-2 and TRBJ2-4; D is undetermined. Looked up from germline, CDR1 is LGHNA and CDR2 is YNFKEQ. The CDR3 covers 16 residues. V lost 0 bases and J 2 bases, leaving 11 bases between the germline ends. The CDR3 spells CASSQETILSKNIQYF. The DNA of the CDR3 is TGTGCCAGCAGCCAAGAAACCATACTGTCCAAAAACATTCAGTACTTC.

The chain combines TRBV15 with TRBJ1-1; no clear D. V was shortened by 0 bases and J by 1 base, with 9 bases between the two germline ends. This CDR3 is 15 amino acids long. Germline V gene data show CDR1 as LNHNV and CDR2 as YYDKDF (reference sequence). The CDR3 DNA is TGTGCCACCAGCAGAGATGGACGGGAGAACACTGAAGCTTTCTTT. It encodes CATSRDGRENTEAFF.

The genes are TRBV7-8 and TRBJ2-3; tentatively, D is TRBD2 (7 bases). V gave up 3 bases and J gave up 4 bases, with 11 bases separating them. Germline V CDR1 and CDR2: SGHVS, FQNEAQ. This CDR3 contains 14 residues. CDR3 sequence: CASSLGGPPDTQYF. The CDR3 DNA reads as TGTGCCAGCAGCTTGGGGGGGCCCCCAGATACGCAGTATTTT.

On this clone itself: Other DNA sequences of this sample code for an identical CDR3. The chain joins TRBV7-2 to TRBJ1-5; D is ambiguous. The CDR3 is 13 amino acids. The germline V gene has CDR1 SGHTA and CDR2 FQGNSA. The V gene lost 2 bases and the J gene lost 7 bases, with 9 bases spanning the gap. The CDR3 here is CASSLQEGQPQHF. CDR3 DNA sequence: TGTGCCAGCAGCTTACAGGAGGGACAGCCCCAGCATTTT.

This sequence joins TRBV5-6 and TRBJ1-2, with a possible D match to TRBD1 (5 bases). Looked up from germline, CDR1 is SGHDT and CDR2 is YYEEEE. Trimming removed 3 bases at V and 1 base at J, with 7 bases between. The CDR3 sequence is 13 residues long. DNA for the CDR3: TGTGCCAGCAGCTCGCAGGGTAACTATGGCTACACCTTC. This encodes CASSSQGNYGYTF.

The rearrangement links TRBV5-1 to TRBJ2-1; D is uncertain. V was shortened by 0 bases and J by 5 bases, with 9 bases between the two germline ends. Germline assignment: CDR1 SGHRS and CDR2 YFSETQ. The CDR3 consists of 14 residues. The CDR3 DNA reads TGCGCCAGCAGCTTGGCCATCGCAGACAATGAGCAGTTCTTC. As protein: CASSLAIADNEQFF.

The V gene is TRBV18, the J gene TRBJ2-2; the D gene is possibly TRBD2 (5 bases). The CDR3 is 17 amino acids. V gave up 4 bases and J gave up 1 base, with 16 bases separating them. Per germline, CDR1 KGHSH and CDR2 LQKENI. DNA of the CDR3: TGTGCCAGCTCACTAACGGCGGGCGTGAAGAACACCGGGGAGCTGTTTTTT. It codes for CASSLTAGVKNTGELFF.

With respect to this clone: The sample contains more than one DNA sequence encoding this CDR3. The chain joins TRBV30 to TRBJ1-2, with 7 bases matching TRBD1. Germline V gene sequence: CDR1 GTSNPN, CDR2 SVGIG (reference sequence). J gave up 6 bases and V 3 bases, and 4 bases lay outside the gene matches. CDR3 length equals 12 residues. CDR3 DNA: TGTGCCTGGAGCGCAGGGGGACATGGCTACACCTTC. Its translation: CAWSAGGHGYTF.

This chain joins TRBV5-5 and TRBJ1-4; D uncertain. This CDR3 comprises 16 residues. With 0 bases removed from V and 5 bases from J, the gap between germline ends came to 14 bases. Looked up from germline, CDR1 is SGHKS and CDR2 is YYEKEE (reference sequence). The CDR3 here is CASSLDRGGSNEKLFF. CDR3 in DNA: TGTGCCAGCAGCTTGGATCGGGGAGGGTCGAATGAAAAACTGTTTTTT.

The rearrangement uses TRBV30 and TRBJ2-2; D is unclear. The germline gives CDR1 GTSNPN, CDR2 SVGIG (reference sequence). V lost 0 bases to trimming and J lost 4 bases, with 9 bases between them. The CDR3 contains 14 residues. The CDR3, as DNA: TGTGCCTGGAGTGTAATTGGGCCCACCGGGGAGCTGTTTTTT. Its protein product is CAWSVIGPTGELFF.

The V and J genes are TRBV7-9 and TRBJ1-2; D gene uncertain. CDR1 and CDR2 from the germline V gene are SEHNR and FQNEAQ (reference sequence). V lost 6 bases, J lost 1 base, and 15 bases lay in between. CDR3 length: 15 residues. CDR3 DNA: TGTGCCAGCAGTAAAGACACCATCCTTAACTATGGCTACACCTTC. Amino acids: CASSKDTILNYGYTF.

The V gene is TRBV5-1, the J gene TRBJ1-6; 7 positions agree with TRBD1. Germline values: CDR1 SGHRS, CDR2 YFSETQ. V was pared by 4 bases and J by 7 bases, with 11 bases of the junction left unmatched. The CDR3 has 16 amino acids. CDR3 amino acids: CASSPSRQGGNSPLHF. The CDR3 bases are TGCGCCAGCAGCCCCTCCCGACAGGGAGGAAATTCACCCCTCCACTTT.

This chain connects TRBV10-3 to TRBJ1-1; TRBD1 agrees at 8 bases. The CDR3 sequence is 14 residues long. After removal of 6 bases from V and 4 bases from J, the junction contained 7 bases not matched to a gene. Per the germline V gene, CDR1 is ENHRY and CDR2 is SYGVKD. CDR3 nucleotides: TGTGCCATCAGCAAAAACGACAGGGGCACTGAAGCTTTCTTT. It is translated as CAISKNDRGTEAFF.

This chain uses TRBV11-2 with TRBJ2-5; 9 bases match TRBD2. Germline values: CDR1 SGHAT, CDR2 FQNNGV. This CDR3 has 15 amino acids. Trimming cost V 4 bases and J 2 bases; bases outside gene matches: 5. Here the CDR3 DNA reads TGTGCCAGCAGCTCTCTAGCGGGGTCGCAAGAGACCCAGTACTTC. Translated, it gives CASSSLAGSQETQYF.

The J gene is TRBJ2-5, the V gene TRBV10-3, with 9 nucleotides matching TRBD2. Germline CDR1 and CDR2: ENHRY and SYGVKD. J was trimmed by 3 bases and V by 11 bases; bases with no gene match: 13. The CDR3 runs 15 residues. The CDR3 sequence is CAANAGSGGEETQYF. The CDR3 bases are TGTGCCGCCAATGCAGGTAGCGGGGGAGAAGAGACCCAGTACTTC.

V and J are TRBV3-1 (or the pseudogene TRBV3-2) and TRBJ2-7; TRBD2 might be the D (6 bases). The CDR3 covers 16 residues. CDR1 LGHDT and CDR2 YNNKEL come from the germline V gene (reference sequence). V was shortened by 4 bases and J by 2 bases, with 18 bases between the two germline ends. The CDR3 protein is CASSRLGEAATYEQYF. Here the CDR3 DNA reads TGTGCCAGCAGCCGACTGGGGGAGGCGGCCACCTACGAGCAGTACTTC.

This clone was seen just once. The chain recombines TRBV6-6 with TRBJ1-5; 9 bases line up with TRBD1. J gave up 2 bases and V 4 bases, and 6 bases lay outside the gene matches. Germline V gene data show CDR1 as MNHNY and CDR2 as SVGAGI (reference sequence). This CDR3 has 16 residues. The CDR3: CASSWGQGDGNQPQHF. The CDR3 bases are TGTGCCAGCAGTTGGGGACAGGGAGACGGCAATCAGCCCCAGCATTTT.

The rearrangement links TRBV6-2 or TRBV6-3 to TRBJ1-1, with 11 positions matching TRBD1. Germline-derived CDR1 and CDR2 are MNHEY and SVGEGT. Trimming took 6 bases from V and 6 from J; bases not matched to a gene: 9. The CDR3 has 15 residues. The CDR3 here is CASSSWTGGKSEAFF. CDR3 DNA sequence: TGTGCCAGCAGCTCATGGACAGGGGGCAAGTCTGAAGCTTTCTTT.

This clone was observed a single time. The gene calls are TRBV5-1 and TRBJ2-5; 9 bases line up with TRBD2. The germline V gene encodes CDR1 SGHRS and CDR2 YFSETQ. The V gene end was trimmed by 4 bases and the J gene end by 2 bases; junction bases not matched to a gene: 6. The CDR3 has 15 amino acids. The CDR3, as DNA: TGCGCCAGCAGCCAGCGGGGGGAAAGACAAGAGACCCAGTACTTC. Amino acids: CASSQRGERQETQYF.

The chain is built from TRBV9 and TRBJ1-6; TRBD1 agrees at 7 bases. V shed 4 bases and J 9 bases; nucleotides not matched to a gene: 10. This CDR3 has 15 amino acids. Per the germline V gene, CDR1 is SGDLS and CDR2 is YYNGEE. CDR3 DNA sequence: TGTGCCAGCAGCACCCGGACAGGAGAGGGTTCACCCCTCCACTTT. Its translation is CASSTRTGEGSPLHF.

This clone was seen a single time. The V and J genes are TRBV6-5 and TRBJ1-6; a possible D gene is TRBD1 (6 bases). Germline CDR1 is MNHEY and CDR2 is SVGAGI. CDR3 size: 14 residues. The ends were cut back, 6 bases at V and 3 bases at J, with 9 bases in the middle. The CDR3 DNA sequence: TGTGCCAGCAGGGACAGCCTCTATAATTCACCCCTCCACTTT. Amino acids: CASRDSLYNSPLHF.

CDR3 residues: CASSQEDRTGELFF. The DNA for the CDR3 is TGTGCCAGCAGCCAAGAGGACAGAACCGGGGAGCTGTTTTTT. This chain links TRBV4-2 with TRBJ2-2, with D perhaps TRBD1 (6 bases). Germline CDR1 and CDR2: LGHNA and YNFKEQ. V was pared by 0 bases and J by 5 bases, with 7 bases between. This CDR3 has 14 amino acids.

The chain employs TRBV5-1 and TRBJ1-4; 12 bases match TRBD1. The V gene end was trimmed by 5 bases and the J gene end by 8 bases; junction bases not matched to a gene: 4. Per the germline V gene, CDR1 is SGHRS and CDR2 is YFSETQ. The CDR3 runs 14 residues. DNA for the CDR3: TGCGCCAGCAGACCGGGACAGGGGGCGGAAAAACTGTTTTTT. Translation gives CASRPGQGAEKLFF.

The rearrangement joins TRBV12-3 or TRBV12-4 to TRBJ1-1; D is unresolved. The CDR3 length is 12 residues. The germline V and J ends were trimmed by 1 base and 9 bases, with 9 bases remaining between them. The CDR3 reads CASSLGSMKAFF. DNA of the CDR3: TGTGCCAGCAGTTTAGGGAGTATGAAAGCTTTCTTT.

The rearrangement uses TRBV18 and TRBJ1-1; TRBD1 agrees at 8 bases. Germline trimming cut 6 bases from V and 5 bases from J; bases unmatched to any gene: 8. The CDR3 consists of 14 residues. The germline CDR1 and CDR2 sequences are KGHSH and LQKENI. The CDR3 is CASSQGQGQTEAFF. In nucleotides, the CDR3 is TGTGCCAGCTCTCAAGGACAGGGTCAGACTGAAGCTTTCTTT. The full variable domain, completed using reference TRBV18 and TRBJ1-1, is NAGVMQNPRHLVRRRGQEARLRCSPMKGHSHVYWYRQLPEEGLKFMVYLQKENIIDESGMPKERFSAEFPKEGPSILRIQQVVRGDSAAYFCASSQGQGQTEAFFGQGTRLTVV.

This sequence joins TRBV13 and TRBJ2-7; 8 positions match TRBD1. The V gene end was trimmed by 5 bases and the J gene end by 3 bases; junction bases not matched to a gene: 6. The germline gives CDR1 PRHDT, CDR2 FYEKMQ (reference sequence). The CDR3 runs 14 residues. CDR3 amino acids: CASSPPGQDYEQYF. CDR3 DNA: TGTGCCAGCAGCCCACCGGGACAGGACTACGAGCAGTACTTC. The full variable domain, its missing parts supplied by reference TRBV13 and TRBJ2-7, is AAGVIQSPRHLIKEKRETATLKCYPIPRHDTVYWYQQGPGQDPQFLISFYEKMQSDKGSIPDRFSAQQFSDYHSELNMSSLELGDSALYFCASSPPGQDYEQYFGPGTRLTVT.